This TCR beta chain was captured by sequencing in a study of blood T cells in healthy people across ages. Across the study: In model experiments, template switching was able to capture about one barcoded beta molecule for every two T cells that were present.

The second PCR ran roughly 7 to 12 cycles with a sample-barcoded 5' primer and J-beta primers. Sequencing yielded, for each sample, at least 2.5 million paired-end reads carrying CDR3. TCRdb itself ran the 5' RACE reads through MiXCR, one entry per CDR3 protein. The sample shows fewer than 2,000,000 distinct CDR3 sequences, around 35% of them seen only once. A few counts support this clonotype. Trimming removed 2 bases from V and 3 bases from J, with 10 bases in between. The CDR3 sequence is 14 residues long. Isolation per sample recovered at least 7 million PBMCs. Sequencing was performed on blood. The rearrangement links TRBV12-3 or TRBV12-4 to TRBJ1-2; the D gene is possibly TRBD1 (6 bases). The clonotype was recovered from a woman in her 30s in good health. The CDR3 DNA is TGTGCCAGCAGTTTAAAGGACAGCGACTATGGCTACACCTTC. This encodes CASSLKDSDYGYTF.